This is a list of T cell receptor beta chains from one sample in a study of T cell responses to AZD1222 COVID-19 vaccine. Here immunoSEQ multiplex PCR was the method, and the copy in TCRdb shows in-frame clones only, minus some. The sample lists roughly 150,000 clones, approximately 90% occurring once. The sample here was peripheral blood, taken on day 0 of AZD1222 vaccination. All receptors come from an adult in good health. CDR3s include the opening cysteine and the closing phenylalanine or tryptophan. Each record gives: CDR3 protein, CDR3 DNA, clone size, J gene, D gene, V gene. D genes are given only for firm matches. Where a row states a size, it is once, few, many or the class of an expanded clone; other rows omit it.

cdr3_aa: CASSLTQGVYEQYF
cdr3_nt: TGTGCCAGCAGCTTGACGCAGGGTGTCTACGAGCAGTACTTC
clone_size: .
j_call: TRBJ2-7
d_call: .
v_call: TRBV5-4

cdr3_aa: CASSRDKREGVEQFF
cdr3_nt: TGTGCCAGCAGCCGTGATAAGCGGGAGGGGGTTGAGCAGTTCTTC
clone_size: .
j_call: TRBJ2-1
d_call: TRBD2
v_call: TRBV7-2

cdr3_aa: CASGFQSTNEKLFF
cdr3_nt: TGTGCTAGTGGTTTTCAGTCAACTAATGAAAAACTGTTTTTT
clone_size: .
j_call: TRBJ1-4
d_call: .
v_call: TRBV12-5

cdr3_aa: CASSYSQGSSYEQYF
cdr3_nt: TGTGCCAGCAGTTACTCCCAGGGGAGCTCCTACGAGCAGTACTTC
clone_size: .
j_call: TRBJ2-7
d_call: .
v_call: TRBV6-5

cdr3_aa: CASSRGTSGDNEQFF
cdr3_nt: TGTGCCAGCAGCCGCGGGACTAGCGGAGACAATGAGCAGTTCTTC
clone_size: .
j_call: TRBJ2-1
d_call: TRBD2
v_call: TRBV27

cdr3_aa: CASSPGPNYGYTF
cdr3_nt: TGTGCCAGCAGCCCGGGACCGAACTATGGCTACACCTTC
clone_size: .
j_call: TRBJ1-2
d_call: .
v_call: TRBV27

cdr3_aa: CASSPPWAGGATYEQYF
cdr3_nt: TGCGCCAGCAGCCCCCCATGGGCGGGAGGGGCGACCTACGAGCAGTACTTC
clone_size: .
j_call: TRBJ2-7
d_call: TRBD2
v_call: TRBV5-1

cdr3_aa: CASSHHRAGRAADTQYF
cdr3_nt: TGTGCCAGCAGCCACCATCGGGCGGGCCGAGCCGCAGATACGCAGTATTTT
clone_size: .
j_call: TRBJ2-3
d_call: .
v_call: TRBV3-1/TRBV3-2

cdr3_aa: CASSPTGRGQYEQYF
cdr3_nt: TGTGCCAGCAGCCCAACGGGCAGGGGGCAGTACGAGCAGTACTTC
clone_size: .
j_call: TRBJ2-7
d_call: TRBD1
v_call: TRBV16

cdr3_aa: CASSLRTGQETQYF
cdr3_nt: TGCGCCAGCAGCCTACGGACAGGCCAAGAGACCCAGTACTTC
clone_size: once
j_call: TRBJ2-5
d_call: TRBD1
v_call: TRBV5-1

cdr3_aa: CASSPQTGHTEAFF
cdr3_nt: TGTGCCAGCAGCCCCCAGACAGGGCACACTGAAGCTTTCTTT
clone_size: .
j_call: TRBJ1-1
d_call: TRBD1
v_call: TRBV7-3

cdr3_aa: CASSLEGTGWGNEKLFF
cdr3_nt: TGTGCCAGCAGCTTAGAGGGCACAGGGTGGGGGAATGAAAAACTGTTTTTT
clone_size: .
j_call: TRBJ1-4
d_call: .
v_call: TRBV7-9

cdr3_aa: CASSYSLGGRNYEQYF
cdr3_nt: TGTGCCAGCAGTTACTCCCTTGGGGGGCGAAACTACGAGCAGTACTTC
clone_size: once
j_call: TRBJ2-7
d_call: .
v_call: TRBV6-5

cdr3_aa: CASSILTSGSTREQYF
cdr3_nt: TGTGCCAGTAGTATCCTCACTAGCGGGAGCACGAGGGAGCAGTACTTC
clone_size: .
j_call: TRBJ2-7
d_call: TRBD2
v_call: TRBV19

cdr3_aa: CSVEDLRGSGNEQFF
cdr3_nt: TGCAGCGTTGAAGATCTACGGGGTAGCGGGAATGAGCAGTTCTTC
clone_size: .
j_call: TRBJ2-1
d_call: TRBD2
v_call: TRBV29-1

cdr3_aa: CASSPGGTTVNEQFF
cdr3_nt: TGTGCCAGCAGCCCAGGGGGGACTACGGTCAATGAGCAGTTCTTC
clone_size: .
j_call: TRBJ2-1
d_call: .
v_call: TRBV5-4

cdr3_aa: CASSLDSTTTLSYGYTF
cdr3_nt: TGTGCCAGCAGCTTAGACAGCACCACCACCCTTTCCTATGGCTACACCTTC
clone_size: .
j_call: TRBJ1-2
d_call: .
v_call: TRBV7-2

cdr3_aa: CAINPGGAGNTIYF
cdr3_nt: TGTGCCATCAATCCCGGGGGCGCGGGAAACACCATATATTTT
clone_size: .
j_call: TRBJ1-3
d_call: .
v_call: TRBV10-3

cdr3_aa: CASSPRGTGAREQYF
cdr3_nt: TGTGCCAGCAGCCCTCGGGGGACGGGGGCAAGGGAGCAGTACTTC
clone_size: .
j_call: TRBJ2-7
d_call: .
v_call: TRBV11-3

cdr3_aa: CASSVESSPSYNEQFF
cdr3_nt: TGTGCCAGCAGCGTAGAGAGCAGCCCTTCCTACAATGAGCAGTTCTTC
clone_size: .
j_call: TRBJ2-1
d_call: .
v_call: TRBV9

cdr3_aa: CASSPGVLGTVGYTF
cdr3_nt: TGCGCCAGCAGCCCCGGAGTACTCGGGACCGTAGGCTACACCTTC
clone_size: .
j_call: TRBJ1-2
d_call: .
v_call: TRBV5-1

cdr3_aa: CASSQHRVTGELFF
cdr3_nt: TGCGCCAGCAGTCAACACAGGGTTACCGGGGAGCTGTTTTTT
clone_size: .
j_call: TRBJ2-2
d_call: .
v_call: TRBV5-1

cdr3_aa: CASSIRPNTEAFF
cdr3_nt: TGTGCCAGTAGTATCCGGCCGAACACTGAAGCTTTCTTT
clone_size: .
j_call: TRBJ1-1
d_call: .
v_call: TRBV19

cdr3_aa: CASSPSTRWNTEAFF
cdr3_nt: TGTGCCAGTAGTCCCTCGACCCGGTGGAACACTGAAGCTTTCTTT
clone_size: .
j_call: TRBJ1-1
d_call: .
v_call: TRBV19

cdr3_aa: CSASTGYEQYF
cdr3_nt: TGCAGTGCCTCGACAGGGTACGAGCAGTACTTC
clone_size: .
j_call: TRBJ2-7
d_call: TRBD1
v_call: TRBV20-1

cdr3_aa: CASSQLTGASSYEQYF
cdr3_nt: TGTGCCAGCTCACAGTTGACGGGTGCGAGCTCCTACGAGCAGTACTTC
clone_size: .
j_call: TRBJ2-7
d_call: .
v_call: TRBV18

cdr3_aa: CASSRAGENEQFF
cdr3_nt: TGTGCCAGTAGCCGAGCGGGAGAGAATGAGCAGTTCTTC
clone_size: .
j_call: TRBJ2-1
d_call: TRBD2
v_call: TRBV19

cdr3_aa: CASSFVGLTNTGELFF
cdr3_nt: TGTGCCAGCAGCTTTGTCGGGTTAACGAACACCGGGGAGCTGTTTTTT
clone_size: .
j_call: TRBJ2-2
d_call: .
v_call: TRBV5-6

cdr3_aa: CASSAPLGLAGLTGELFF
cdr3_nt: TGTGCCAGCAGCGCCCCCCTGGGACTAGCGGGATTAACCGGGGAGCTGTTTTTT
clone_size: .
j_call: TRBJ2-2
d_call: TRBD2
v_call: TRBV9

cdr3_aa: CASSQDLGTPSYEQYF
cdr3_nt: TGCGCCAGCAGCCAAGATCTGGGGACCCCCTCTTACGAGCAGTACTTC
clone_size: .
j_call: TRBJ2-7
d_call: .
v_call: TRBV4-1

cdr3_aa: CASSNFPDREDSPLHF
cdr3_nt: TGTGCCAGCAGCAACTTCCCGGACAGGGAAGACTCACCCCTCCACTTT
clone_size: .
j_call: TRBJ1-6
d_call: .
v_call: TRBV21-1

cdr3_aa: CASSPGFRGRQLFF
cdr3_nt: TGCGCCAGCAGTCCTGGGTTTCGGGGCCGCCAGCTGTTTTTT
clone_size: .
j_call: TRBJ2-2
d_call: .
v_call: TRBV4-1

cdr3_aa: CASSIPRVRQPQHF
cdr3_nt: TGTGCCAGTAGTATTCCCAGGGTTAGGCAGCCCCAGCATTTT
clone_size: .
j_call: TRBJ1-5
d_call: .
v_call: TRBV19

cdr3_aa: CATQEGDYGYTF
cdr3_nt: TGTGCCACCCAGGAGGGGGACTATGGCTACACCTTC
clone_size: .
j_call: TRBJ1-2
d_call: .
v_call: TRBV24-1

cdr3_aa: CATSRVGQGSDNEQFF
cdr3_nt: TGTGCCACCAGCAGAGTGGGGCAGGGTTCGGACAATGAGCAGTTCTTC
clone_size: .
j_call: TRBJ2-1
d_call: .
v_call: TRBV15

cdr3_aa: CASTGLGFRSHGYTF
cdr3_nt: TGTGCCAGCACGGGGCTTGGTTTCAGAAGCCATGGCTACACCTTC
clone_size: .
j_call: TRBJ1-2
d_call: .
v_call: TRBV2

cdr3_aa: CASNRQDGYTF
cdr3_nt: TGTGCCAGCAATCGGCAGGATGGCTACACCTTC
clone_size: .
j_call: TRBJ1-2
d_call: .
v_call: TRBV2

cdr3_aa: CATSDSSGTGNTIYF
cdr3_nt: TGTGCCACCAGTGATTCGTCAGGGACTGGAAACACCATATATTTT
clone_size: once
j_call: TRBJ1-3
d_call: .
v_call: TRBV24-1

cdr3_aa: CASSDSGDQPQHF
cdr3_nt: TGTGCCAGCAGTGATTCGGGGGATCAGCCCCAGCATTTT
clone_size: .
j_call: TRBJ1-5
d_call: .
v_call: TRBV6-4

cdr3_aa: CASSITTGGRGDTQYF
cdr3_nt: TGTGCCAGTAGTATCACGACAGGGGGTCGAGGAGATACGCAGTATTTT
clone_size: .
j_call: TRBJ2-3
d_call: TRBD1
v_call: TRBV19

cdr3_aa: CATGQGGTEAFF
cdr3_nt: TGTGCCACCGGACAAGGGGGGACTGAAGCTTTCTTT
clone_size: .
j_call: TRBJ1-1
d_call: .
v_call: TRBV12-3/TRBV12-4

cdr3_aa: CASSVGQGYGYTF
cdr3_nt: TGTGCCAGTAGTGTAGGGCAGGGCTATGGCTACACCTTC
clone_size: .
j_call: TRBJ1-2
d_call: .
v_call: TRBV19

cdr3_aa: CASSIDLWGEAFF
cdr3_nt: TGTGCCAGTAGTATAGATCTTTGGGGAGAAGCTTTCTTT
clone_size: .
j_call: TRBJ1-1
d_call: .
v_call: TRBV19

cdr3_aa: CASSFPSSNQPQHF
cdr3_nt: TGTGCCAGCAGCTTTCCAAGTAGCAATCAGCCCCAGCATTTT
clone_size: .
j_call: TRBJ1-5
d_call: .
v_call: TRBV7-2

cdr3_aa: CASSLVLPGAPAFF
cdr3_nt: TGTGCCAGCAGCTTGGTGCTTCCCGGGGCCCCGGCTTTCTTT
clone_size: .
j_call: TRBJ1-1
d_call: .
v_call: TRBV7-9

cdr3_aa: CASRGGQGYGYTF
cdr3_nt: TGTGCCAGCAGGGGAGGACAGGGGTATGGCTACACCTTC
clone_size: few
j_call: TRBJ1-2
d_call: TRBD1
v_call: TRBV2

cdr3_aa: CASSQGNSQYAPQHF
cdr3_nt: TGCGCCAGCAGCCAAGGAAACTCCCAATACGCGCCCCAGCATTTT
clone_size: few
j_call: TRBJ1-5
d_call: .
v_call: TRBV4-3

cdr3_aa: CASSLGQVGGSGNTIYF
cdr3_nt: TGTGCCAGCAGCTTGGGACAGGTTGGAGGCTCTGGAAACACCATATATTTT
clone_size: .
j_call: TRBJ1-3
d_call: .
v_call: TRBV5-4

cdr3_aa: CASSLKRLARHYEQYF
cdr3_nt: TGTGCCAGCAGTTTAAAAAGACTAGCGCGCCACTACGAGCAGTACTTC
clone_size: .
j_call: TRBJ2-7
d_call: TRBD2
v_call: TRBV27